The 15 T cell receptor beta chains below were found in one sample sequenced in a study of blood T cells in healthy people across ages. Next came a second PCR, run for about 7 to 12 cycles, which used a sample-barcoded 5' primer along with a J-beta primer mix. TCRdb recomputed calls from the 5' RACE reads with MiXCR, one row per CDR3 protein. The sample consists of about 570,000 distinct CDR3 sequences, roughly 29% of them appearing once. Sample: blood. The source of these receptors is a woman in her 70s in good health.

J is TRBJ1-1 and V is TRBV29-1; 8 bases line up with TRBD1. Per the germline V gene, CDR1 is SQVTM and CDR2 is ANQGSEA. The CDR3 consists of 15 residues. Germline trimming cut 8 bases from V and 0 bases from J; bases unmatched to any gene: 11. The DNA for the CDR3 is TGCAGCCAAACAGGGGGAAGTGTCATGAACACTGAAGCTTTCTTT. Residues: CSQTGGSVMNTEAFF. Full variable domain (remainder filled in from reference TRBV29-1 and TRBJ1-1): SAVISQKPSRDICQRGTSLTIQCQVDSQVTMMFWYRQQPGQSLTLIATANQGSEATYESGFVIDKFPISRPNLTFSTLTVSNMSPEDSSIYLCSQTGGSVMNTEAFFGQGTRLTVV.

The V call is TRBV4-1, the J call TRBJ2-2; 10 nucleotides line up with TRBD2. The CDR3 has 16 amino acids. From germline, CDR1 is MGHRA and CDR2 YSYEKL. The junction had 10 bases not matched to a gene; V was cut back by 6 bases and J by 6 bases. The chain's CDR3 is CASSQSGGAFPGELFF. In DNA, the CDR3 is TGCGCCAGCAGTCAGAGCGGGGGGGCCTTCCCCGGGGAGCTGTTTTTT.

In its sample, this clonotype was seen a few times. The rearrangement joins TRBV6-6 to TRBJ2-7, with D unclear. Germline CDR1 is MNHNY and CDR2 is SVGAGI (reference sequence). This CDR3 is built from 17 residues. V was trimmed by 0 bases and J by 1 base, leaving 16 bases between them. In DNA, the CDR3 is TGTGCCAGCAGTTACTCTCACCTCAGGTTGGAGTCCTACGAGCAGTACTTC. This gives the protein CASSYSHLRLESYEQYF.

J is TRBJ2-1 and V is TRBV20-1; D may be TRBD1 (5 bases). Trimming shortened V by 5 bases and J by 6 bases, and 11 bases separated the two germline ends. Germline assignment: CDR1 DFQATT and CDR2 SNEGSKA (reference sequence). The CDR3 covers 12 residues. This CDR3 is CSAPAQANEQFF. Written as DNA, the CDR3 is TGCAGTGCTCCTGCACAGGCCAATGAGCAGTTCTTC.

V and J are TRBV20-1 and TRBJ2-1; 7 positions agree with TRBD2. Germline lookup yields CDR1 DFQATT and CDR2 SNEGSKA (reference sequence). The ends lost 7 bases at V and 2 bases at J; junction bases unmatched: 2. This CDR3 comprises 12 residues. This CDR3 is CSVREAYNEQFF. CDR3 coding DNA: TGCAGTGTACGGGAGGCCTACAATGAGCAGTTCTTC.

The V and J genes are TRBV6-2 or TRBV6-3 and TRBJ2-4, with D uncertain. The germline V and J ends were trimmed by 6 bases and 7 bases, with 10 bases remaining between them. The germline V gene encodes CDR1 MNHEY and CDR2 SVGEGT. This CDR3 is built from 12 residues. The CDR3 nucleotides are TGTGCCAGCAGCCCAGCTAGTAACATTCAGTACTTC. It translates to CASSPASNIQYF.

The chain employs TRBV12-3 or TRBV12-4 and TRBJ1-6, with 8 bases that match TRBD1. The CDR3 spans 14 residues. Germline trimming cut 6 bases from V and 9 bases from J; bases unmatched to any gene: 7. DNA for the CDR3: TGTGCCAGCAGAACTGACAGGGGCAGTTCACCCCTCCACTTT. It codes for CASRTDRGSSPLHF.

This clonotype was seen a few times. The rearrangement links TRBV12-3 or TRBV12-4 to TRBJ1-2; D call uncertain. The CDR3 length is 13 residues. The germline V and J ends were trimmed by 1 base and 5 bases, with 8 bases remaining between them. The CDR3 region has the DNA TGTGCCAGCAGTTTAGAGCGGCGGTATGGCTACACCTTC. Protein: CASSLERRYGYTF.

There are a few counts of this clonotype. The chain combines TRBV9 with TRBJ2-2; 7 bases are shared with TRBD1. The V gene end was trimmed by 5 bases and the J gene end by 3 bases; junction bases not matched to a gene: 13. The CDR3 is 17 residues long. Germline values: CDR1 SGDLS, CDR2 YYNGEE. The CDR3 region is CASSHYRGFSDTGELFF. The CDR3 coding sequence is TGTGCCAGCAGTCACTACAGGGGCTTTTCGGACACCGGGGAGCTGTTTTTT.

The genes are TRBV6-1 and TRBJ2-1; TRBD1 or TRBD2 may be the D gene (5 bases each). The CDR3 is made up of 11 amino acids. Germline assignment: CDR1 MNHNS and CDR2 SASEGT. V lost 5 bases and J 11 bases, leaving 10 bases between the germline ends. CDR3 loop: CASSLGEKQFF. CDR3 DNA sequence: TGTGCCAGCAGTCTGGGGGAGAAGCAGTTCTTC.

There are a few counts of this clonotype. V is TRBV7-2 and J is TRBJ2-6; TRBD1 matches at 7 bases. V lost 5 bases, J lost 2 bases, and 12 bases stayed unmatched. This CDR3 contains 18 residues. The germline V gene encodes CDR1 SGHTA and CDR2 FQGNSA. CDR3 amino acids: CASSPSLTGSAGANVLTF. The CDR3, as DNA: TGTGCCAGCAGCCCCAGCCTGACAGGGTCTGCTGGGGCCAACGTCCTGACTTTC.

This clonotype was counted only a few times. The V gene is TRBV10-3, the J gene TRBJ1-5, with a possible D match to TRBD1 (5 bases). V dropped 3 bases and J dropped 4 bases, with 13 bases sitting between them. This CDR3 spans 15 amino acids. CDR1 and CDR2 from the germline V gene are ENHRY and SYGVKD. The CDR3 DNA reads TGTGCCATCAGTGAAAGTGTGGGGGGTAATCAGCCCCAGCATTTT. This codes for CAISESVGGNQPQHF.

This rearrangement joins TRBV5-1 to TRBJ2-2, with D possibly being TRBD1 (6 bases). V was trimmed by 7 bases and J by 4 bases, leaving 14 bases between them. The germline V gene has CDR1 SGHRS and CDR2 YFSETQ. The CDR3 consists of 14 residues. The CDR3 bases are TGCGCCAGCGCCCGGACAGATCTCACCGGGGAGCTGTTTTTT. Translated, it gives CASARTDLTGELFF.

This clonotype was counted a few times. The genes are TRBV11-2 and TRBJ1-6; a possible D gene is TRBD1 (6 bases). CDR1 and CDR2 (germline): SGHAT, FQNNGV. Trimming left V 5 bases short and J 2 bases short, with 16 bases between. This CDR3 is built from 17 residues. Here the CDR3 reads CASSPGPGGTYNSPLHF. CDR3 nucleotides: TGTGCCAGCAGCCCCGGCCCGGGGGGCACCTATAATTCACCCCTCCACTTT.

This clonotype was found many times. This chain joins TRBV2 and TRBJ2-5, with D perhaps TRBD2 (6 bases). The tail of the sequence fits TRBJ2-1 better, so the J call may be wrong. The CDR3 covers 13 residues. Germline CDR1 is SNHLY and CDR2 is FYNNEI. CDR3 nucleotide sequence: TGTGCCAGCAGCCCCCCCGGGGGTGGGGAGCAGTTCTTC. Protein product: CASSPPGGGEQFF.